The entry below gives a single T cell receptor (beta chain) sequence along with its context. What it recognizes is unknown. The sample comes from a study of T cells and Merkel cell carcinoma outcomes. Study findings and constraints: Repertoire plus T-cell density reportedly predicted Merkel cell carcinoma outcomes.

TCRdb keeps only in-frame clones here, not all; method: immunoSEQ multiplex PCR. The table shows 11,000 to 15,000 clones, with roughly 90% occurring only once. The specimen was tumor tissue from Merkel cell carcinoma. This receptor was taken from a human donor with Merkel cell carcinoma.

CDR3 protein: CASSYLTGADTQYF. CDR3 in DNA: TGTGCCAGCAGTTACCTTACAGGGGCAGATACGCAGTATTTT. The rearrangement uses TRBV6-6 and TRBJ2-3, with 7 bases identical to TRBD1. Looked up from germline, CDR1 is MNHNY and CDR2 is SVGAGI (reference sequence). V dropped 2 bases and J dropped 4; count of bases not matched to a gene: 3. The CDR3 totals 14 residues.